Below, 7 T cell receptor beta chains from the same sample are listed, as sequenced in a study of Ad26.COV2.S vaccination and SARS-CoV-2 variants. Treatment meaning: 19 received Ad26.COV2.S at low or high dose, single or two shots; five or six received placebo; per-sample allocation not given. Material that was analyzed had been drawn on day 63 after the first vaccine or placebo injection. Sequencing was performed with immunoSEQ multiplex PCR; in TCRdb, only in-frame clones are kept and a portion is missing. The data contain 300,000 to 400,000 clones, roughly 91% of them seen just once; the ten biggest clones take up around 4.5%. The sequenced sample was peripheral blood, obtained in a trial of Ad26.COV2.S vaccine versus placebo. These receptors all stem from a person aged 18-65 years who received the Ad26.COV2.S COVID-19 vaccine or a placebo.

The chain joins TRBV29-1 to TRBJ1-3; TRBD1 agrees at 7 bases. Germline-derived CDR1 and CDR2 are SQVTM and ANQGSEA. With V trimmed by 7 bases and J by 0 bases, 9 bases remained unmatched. The CDR3 runs 15 residues. CDR3 region: CSAEQGRASGNTIYF. In DNA form, the CDR3 reads TGCAGCGCCGAACAGGGGAGGGCCTCTGGAAACACCATATATTTT.

Turning to this clone: This specimen includes other DNA sequences encoding the same CDR3. The CDR3 sequence is CASSLGSSYEQYF. CDR3 coding DNA: TGTGCCAGCAGCTTGGGGTCTAGCTACGAGCAGTACTTC. The V and J genes are TRBV5-6 and TRBJ2-7; no reliable D call. The V end lost 0 bases, the J end lost 3 bases, and 7 bases lay between the germline ends. Germline V CDR1 and CDR2: SGHDT, YYEEEE. This CDR3 comprises 13 residues.

V and J are TRBV13 and TRBJ1-1; 7 bases fit TRBD1. Losses at the gene ends were 3 bases for V and 0 bases for J; bases not matched to a gene: 4. Germline V gene sequence: CDR1 PRHDT, CDR2 FYEKMQ (reference sequence). CDR3 length equals 15 residues. The CDR3 nucleotides are TGTGCCAGCAGCTTCAGGGGGTTGCTGAACACTGAAGCTTTCTTT. It yields the protein CASSFRGLLNTEAFF.

This sequence joins TRBV7-2 and TRBJ1-2; D gene ambiguous. The V gene's germline CDR1 is SGHTA and CDR2 FQGNSA. V lost 0 bases and J 4 bases, leaving 3 bases between the germline ends. The CDR3 sequence is 12 residues long. For the CDR3, the DNA is TGTGCCAGCAGCTTAGCGACCTATGGCTACACCTTC. Translating gives CASSLATYGYTF.

A word on this clone: The same CDR3 can be traced to other DNA sequences in this sample. CDR3 nucleotides: TGTGCCAGCAGCCAAGGCCGGGATACGCAGTATTTT. It yields the protein CASSQGRDTQYF. This chain uses TRBV3-1 (or the pseudogene TRBV3-2) with TRBJ2-3; unclear D gene. The V gene's germline CDR1 is LGHDT and CDR2 YNNKEL (reference sequence). The CDR3 totals 12 residues. The ends were cut back, 1 base at V and 6 bases at J, with 5 bases in the middle.

The rearrangement links TRBV5-1 to TRBJ2-1; tentative D call: TRBD2 (6 bases). The CDR3 length is 15 residues. The V end lost 4 bases, the J end lost 4 bases, and 15 bases lay between the germline ends. CDR1 and CDR2 (germline): SGHRS, YFSETQ. This chain's CDR3 is CASSAGDAGYNEQFF. The CDR3 region has the DNA TGCGCCAGCAGCGCCGGGGACGCGGGATACAATGAGCAGTTCTTC.

The chain combines TRBV2 with TRBJ1-1; TRBD1 matches 8 bases. The CDR3 runs 13 residues. Unmatched junction bases numbered 5, after V lost 7 bases and J lost 4 bases. The germline V gene encodes CDR1 SNHLY and CDR2 FYNNEI. The CDR3 DNA reads TGTGCCAGCATCCAGGGGGCGAGCACTGAAGCTTTCTTT. It specifies CASIQGASTEAFF.